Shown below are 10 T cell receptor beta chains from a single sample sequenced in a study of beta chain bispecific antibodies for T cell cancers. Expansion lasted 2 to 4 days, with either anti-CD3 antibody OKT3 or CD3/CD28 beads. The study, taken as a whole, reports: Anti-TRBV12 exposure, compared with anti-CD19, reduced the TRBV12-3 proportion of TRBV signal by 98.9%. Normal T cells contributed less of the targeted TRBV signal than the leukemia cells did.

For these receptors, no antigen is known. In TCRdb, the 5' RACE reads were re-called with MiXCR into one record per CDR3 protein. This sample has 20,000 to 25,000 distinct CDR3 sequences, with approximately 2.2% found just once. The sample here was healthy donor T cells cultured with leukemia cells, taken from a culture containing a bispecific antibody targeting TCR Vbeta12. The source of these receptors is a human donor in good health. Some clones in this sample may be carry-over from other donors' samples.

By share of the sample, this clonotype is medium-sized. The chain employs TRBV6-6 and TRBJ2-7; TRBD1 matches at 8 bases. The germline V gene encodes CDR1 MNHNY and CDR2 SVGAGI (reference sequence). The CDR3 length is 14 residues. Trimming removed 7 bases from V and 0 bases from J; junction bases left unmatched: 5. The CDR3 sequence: CASTGQEFSYEQYF. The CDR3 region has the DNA TGTGCCAGCACGGGACAGGAGTTCTCCTACGAGCAGTACTTC.

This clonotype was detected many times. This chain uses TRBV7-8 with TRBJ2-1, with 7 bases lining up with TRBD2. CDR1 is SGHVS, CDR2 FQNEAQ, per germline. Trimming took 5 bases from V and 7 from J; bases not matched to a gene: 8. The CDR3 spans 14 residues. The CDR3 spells CASSHRTSWNEQFF. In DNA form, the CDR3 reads TGTGCCAGCAGCCACCGGACTAGTTGGAATGAGCAGTTCTTC.

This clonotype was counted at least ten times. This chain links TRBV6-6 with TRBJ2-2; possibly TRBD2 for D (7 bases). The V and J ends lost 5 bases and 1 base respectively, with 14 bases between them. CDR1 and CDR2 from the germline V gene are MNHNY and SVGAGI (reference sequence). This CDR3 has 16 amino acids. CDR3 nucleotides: TGTGCCAGCAGTCCTGGCGGGGGCCAGAACACCGGGGAGCTGTTTTTT. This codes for CASSPGGGQNTGELFF.

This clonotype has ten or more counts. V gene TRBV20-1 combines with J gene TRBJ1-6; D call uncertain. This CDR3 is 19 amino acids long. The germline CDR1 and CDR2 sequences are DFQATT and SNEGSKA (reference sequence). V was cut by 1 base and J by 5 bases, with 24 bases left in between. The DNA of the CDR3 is TGCAGTGCTAGAGGAGGCCGTGTCCCGAACCTGGTGGATAATTCACCCCTCCACTTT. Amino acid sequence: CSARGGRVPNLVDNSPLHF.

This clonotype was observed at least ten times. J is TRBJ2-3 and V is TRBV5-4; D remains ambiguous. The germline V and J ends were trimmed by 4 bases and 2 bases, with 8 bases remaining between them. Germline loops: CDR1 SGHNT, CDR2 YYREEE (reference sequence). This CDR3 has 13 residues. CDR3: CASSPKTTDTQYF. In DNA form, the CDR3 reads TGTGCCAGCAGCCCCAAAACCACAGATACGCAGTATTTT.

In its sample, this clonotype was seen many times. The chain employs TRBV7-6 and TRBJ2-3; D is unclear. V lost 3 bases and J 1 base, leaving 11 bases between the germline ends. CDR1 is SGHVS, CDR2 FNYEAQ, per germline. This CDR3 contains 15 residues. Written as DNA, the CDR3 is TGTGCCAGCAGCTTTTTTAGTGGGGGCACAGATACGCAGTATTTT. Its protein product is CASSFFSGGTDTQYF.

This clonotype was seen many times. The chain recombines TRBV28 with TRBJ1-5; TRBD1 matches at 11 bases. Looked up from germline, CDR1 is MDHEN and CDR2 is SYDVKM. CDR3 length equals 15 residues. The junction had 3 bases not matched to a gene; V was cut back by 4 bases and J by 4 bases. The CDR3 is CASSWDRGKNQPQHF. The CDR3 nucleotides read TGTGCCAGCAGTTGGGACAGGGGGAAGAATCAGCCCCAGCATTTT.

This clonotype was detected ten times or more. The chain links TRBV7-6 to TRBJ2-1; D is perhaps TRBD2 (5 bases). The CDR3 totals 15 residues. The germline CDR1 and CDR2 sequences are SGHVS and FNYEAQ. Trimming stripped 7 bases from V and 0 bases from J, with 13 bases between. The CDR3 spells CASNDGGSSYNEQFF. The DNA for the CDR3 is TGTGCCAGCAACGACGGAGGTAGCTCCTACAATGAGCAGTTCTTC.

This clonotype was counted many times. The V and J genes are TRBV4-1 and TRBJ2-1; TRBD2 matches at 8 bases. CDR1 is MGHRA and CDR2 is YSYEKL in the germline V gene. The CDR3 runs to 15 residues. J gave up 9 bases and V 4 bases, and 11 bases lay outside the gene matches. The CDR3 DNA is TGCGCCAGCAGCCCACGGGGGGGGACTCTCTTTGAGCAGTTCTTC. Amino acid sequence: CASSPRGGTLFEQFF.

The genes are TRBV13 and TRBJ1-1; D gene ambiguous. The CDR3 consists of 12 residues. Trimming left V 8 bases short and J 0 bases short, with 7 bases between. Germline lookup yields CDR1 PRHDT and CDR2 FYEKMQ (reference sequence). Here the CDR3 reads CASGPMNTEAFF. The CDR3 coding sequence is TGTGCCAGCGGACCTATGAACACTGAAGCTTTCTTT.